The 25 T cell receptor beta chains listed next were all sequenced from one sample in a study of blood T cell repertoires in COVID-19. The table came from immunoSEQ multiplex PCR; TCRdb's copy has only in-frame clones and leaves some out. The sample shows some 250,000 clones, about 83% of them seen only once. What was sequenced was peripheral blood. The source of these receptors is a man aged 30 to 45 who had recovered from COVID-19.

This clone was seen a few times. V gene TRBV10-2 combines with J gene TRBJ1-1; D gene uncertain. V was cut by 3 bases and J by 1 base, with 12 bases left in between. Germline loops: CDR1 WSHSY, CDR2 SAAADI. The CDR3 has 15 residues. The chain's CDR3 is CASSDELRWNTEAFF. CDR3 DNA sequence: TGCGCCAGCAGTGATGAGCTTCGGTGGAACACTGAAGCTTTCTTT.

With respect to this clone: This may stem from a read error, because a much larger clone lies one nucleotide away. V gene TRBV3-1 (or the pseudogene TRBV3-2) combines with J gene TRBJ2-2; tentative D call: TRBD1 (6 bases). The CDR3 is made up of 13 amino acids. Looked up from germline, CDR1 is LGHDT and CDR2 is YNNKEL (reference sequence). The ends were cut back, 6 bases at V and 1 base at J, with 6 bases in the middle. The CDR3 region is CASRGQNTGELFF. The CDR3, as DNA: TGTGCCAGCAGGGGACAGAACACCGGGGAGCTGTTTTTT.

This chain connects TRBV3-1 (or the pseudogene TRBV3-2) to TRBJ2-2; D is unclear. The CDR3 spans 14 residues. Germline CDR1 LGHDT, CDR2 YNNKEL (reference sequence). The V end lost 4 bases, the J end lost 4 bases, and 10 bases lay between the germline ends. CDR3 region: CASSRQSGTGELFF. CDR3 in DNA: TGTGCCAGCAGCCGTCAGTCGGGCACCGGGGAGCTGTTTTTT.

CDR3 amino acids: CAISAHPENKETQYF. The CDR3 DNA reads as TGTGCCATCAGTGCCCACCCCGAGAATAAAGAGACCCAGTACTTC. V usage is TRBV10-3 and J usage is TRBJ2-5, with D unresolved. Trimming removed 4 bases at V and 3 bases at J, with 15 bases between. From germline, CDR1 is ENHRY and CDR2 SYGVKD. The CDR3 totals 15 residues.

The chain uses TRBV7-3 and TRBJ2-1; 7 nucleotides match TRBD2. The CDR3 runs to 14 residues. V dropped 2 bases and J dropped 4; count of bases not matched to a gene: 2. Germline V gene data show CDR1 as SGHTA and CDR2 as FQGTGA. The CDR3 DNA follows: TGTGCCAGCAGCTTAGAAGCGGGGTACAATGAGCAGTTCTTC. Encoded protein: CASSLEAGYNEQFF.

This chain uses TRBV9 with TRBJ2-3, with 11 bases fitting TRBD2. V was clipped by 3 bases and J by 5 bases; unmatched bases: 8. The CDR3 has 16 residues. CDR1 is SGDLS and CDR2 is YYNGEE in the germline V gene. The CDR3: CASSGSGGAGGDTQYF. The CDR3 coding sequence is TGTGCCAGCAGCGGTAGCGGGGGGGCCGGTGGAGATACGCAGTATTTT. Drawing the rest from reference TRBV9 and TRBJ2-3, the complete variable domain is DSGVTQTPKHLITATGQRVTLRCSPRSGDLSVYWYQQSLDQGLQFLIQYYNGEERAKGNILERFSAQQFPDLHSELNLSSLELGDSALYFCASSGSGGAGGDTQYFGPGTRLTVL.

The V and J genes are TRBV3-1 (or the pseudogene TRBV3-2) and TRBJ2-7; tentatively, D is TRBD2 (5 bases). V was shortened by 5 bases and J by 6 bases, with 11 bases between the two germline ends. The CDR3 is made up of 12 amino acids. Germline values: CDR1 LGHDT, CDR2 YNNKEL (reference sequence). The CDR3 protein is CASSFQRFEQYF. DNA of the CDR3: TGTGCCAGCAGCTTCCAGCGGTTCGAGCAGTACTTC.

The chain recombines TRBV20-1 with TRBJ1-2, with 7 positions matching TRBD1. After removal of 3 bases from V and 5 bases from J, the junction contained 6 bases not matched to a gene. The CDR3 runs 13 residues. Germline V gives CDR1 DFQATT, CDR2 SNEGSKA (reference sequence). The CDR3 coding sequence is TGCAGTGCTAGTGTCGGGACAGTATATGGCTACACCTTC. Protein product: CSASVGTVYGYTF.

The chain recombines TRBV4-1 with TRBJ2-7, with 8 positions matching TRBD2. This CDR3 contains 15 residues. The J segment lost 7 bases and the V segment lost 1 base, leaving 9 bases of the junction unmatched. Germline V lookup: CDR1 MGHRA, CDR2 YSYEKL. CDR3 sequence: CASSQANGGAWEQYF. In DNA, the CDR3 is TGCGCCAGCAGCCAAGCTAACGGGGGGGCTTGGGAGCAGTACTTC.

The J gene is TRBJ2-3, the V gene TRBV7-2, with 8 bases identical to TRBD2. The CDR3 runs 15 residues. V trimming: 3 bases; J trimming: 6 bases; junction bases outside the gene matches: 8. Germline V CDR1 and CDR2: SGHTA, FQGNSA. CDR3 coding DNA: TGTGCCAGCAGCTTGCTGGCGGGGGGTCGGGATACGCAGTATTTT. Translating it yields CASSLLAGGRDTQYF.

The rearrangement joins TRBV2 to TRBJ2-3; D is possibly TRBD1 (5 bases). CDR1 SNHLY and CDR2 FYNNEI come from the germline V gene. The V and J ends lost 7 bases and 3 bases respectively, with 14 bases between them. CDR3 length: 14 amino acids. The CDR3 reads CASIFDSNTDTQYF. Written as DNA, the CDR3 is TGTGCCAGCATTTTCGACAGTAATACAGATACGCAGTATTTT.

This clone was detected a few times. The chain recombines TRBV6-1 with TRBJ2-7, with 12 bases identical to TRBD2. Germline CDR1 MNHNS, CDR2 SASEGT. CDR3 length: 15 residues. Trimming took 1 base from V and 6 from J; bases not matched to a gene: 4. The DNA of the CDR3 is TGTGCCAGCAGTGAAGAAGCTAGCGGGGGGGCCGAGCAGTACTTC. As protein: CASSEEASGGAEQYF.

The rearrangement joins TRBV7-3 to TRBJ2-7; 11 nucleotides line up with TRBD1. This CDR3 is built from 20 residues. Trimming took 0 bases from V and 5 from J; bases not matched to a gene: 18. Germline CDR1 SGHTA, CDR2 FQGTGA. CDR3 nucleotide sequence: TGTGCCAGCAGCTTAACGTTAAGGGGGACCCCGGGACAGGGGGACAACGAGCAGTACGTC. Its protein product is CASSLTLRGTPGQGDNEQYV.

V gene TRBV11-2 combines with J gene TRBJ2-7, with TRBD1 as a possible D gene (6 bases). CDR1 is SGHAT, CDR2 FQNNGV, per germline. The CDR3 has 13 residues. Trimming pared 5 bases from V and 5 bases from J, leaving 13 bases between. The CDR3: CASSRGHFDEQYV. CDR3 DNA sequence: TGTGCCAGCAGCCGGGGACATTTCGACGAGCAGTACGTC.

This chain connects TRBV9 to TRBJ2-4; D may be TRBD2 (6 bases). This CDR3 is built from 18 residues. Germline assignment: CDR1 SGDLS and CDR2 YYNGEE. V lost 0 bases and J lost 3, with 19 bases in between. CDR3 sequence: CASSVEPGGARGKNIQYF. The CDR3 DNA follows: TGTGCCAGCAGCGTAGAGCCCGGCGGGGCCCGGGGCAAAAACATTCAGTACTTC.

CDR3 region: CASSRPSGTSGNEQFF. As DNA, the CDR3 is TGTGCCAGCAGCCGGCCCAGCGGGACTAGCGGCAATGAGCAGTTCTTC. The chain couples TRBV11-2 to TRBJ2-1, with 11 bases aligning to TRBD2. The V gene's germline CDR1 is SGHAT and CDR2 FQNNGV. Trimming cost V 5 bases and J 6 bases; bases outside gene matches: 9. This CDR3 is 16 amino acids long.

V gene TRBV5-1 combines with J gene TRBJ2-7; D remains unclear. CDR3 length: 12 amino acids. Trimming pared 4 bases from V and 7 bases from J, leaving 12 bases between. CDR1 is SGHRS and CDR2 is YFSETQ in the germline V gene. The CDR3, as DNA: TGCGCCAGCAGCCTGCCAAGCCGGGAGCAGTACTTC. Protein: CASSLPSREQYF.

This clone showed up just a few times. This sequence joins TRBV2 and TRBJ1-2; the D gene is possibly TRBD1 (5 bases). V gave up 10 bases and J gave up 5 bases, with 8 bases separating them. CDR1 and CDR2 (germline): SNHLY, FYNNEI. The CDR3 sequence is 10 residues long. CDR3 sequence (DNA): TGTGCCATACAGGAGTATGGCTACACCTTC. This translates into CAIQEYGYTF. The full variable domain, completed using reference TRBV2 and TRBJ1-2, is EPEVTQTPSHQVTQMGQEVILRCVPISNHLYFYWYRQILGQKVEFLVSFYNNEISEKSEIFDDQFSVERPDGSNFTLKIRSTKLEDSAMYFCAIQEYGYTFGSGTRLTVV.

The genes are TRBV2 and TRBJ1-5; a weak D match, TRBD1 (5 bases). The CDR3 is 16 residues long. Germline CDR1 reads SNHLY; CDR2 reads FYNNEI. Deletions cut 4 bases from V and 4 bases from J, with 17 bases between. The CDR3 is CASSVLGGALNQPQHF. Here the CDR3 DNA reads TGTGCCAGCAGTGTTCTCGGAGGGGCCCTTAATCAGCCCCAGCATTTT.

The chain is built from TRBV13 and TRBJ1-2; tentative D call: TRBD1 (6 bases). Trimming shortened V by 6 bases and J by 8 bases, and 16 bases separated the two germline ends. In germline, CDR1 is PRHDT, CDR2 FYEKMQ (reference sequence). The CDR3 loop spans 13 amino acids. CDR3 bases: TGTGCCAGCAGTTTTTTTCGGACAGCCGGCTACACCTTC. Its protein is CASSFFRTAGYTF.

The chain joins TRBV7-9 to TRBJ2-2, with 9 bases aligning to TRBD2. Trimming cost V 4 bases and J 5 bases; bases outside gene matches: 8. This CDR3 contains 16 residues. Germline V lookup: CDR1 SEHNR, CDR2 FQNEAQ (reference sequence). CDR3 sequence reads: CASSSRGGYGTGELFF. CDR3 in DNA: TGTGCCAGCAGCTCGCGGGGGGGCTACGGGACCGGGGAGCTGTTTTTT.

This clone was recorded once. V and J are TRBV5-1 and TRBJ1-1; 7 nucleotides line up with TRBD1. Germline V gene lookup returns CDR1 SGHRS and CDR2 YFSETQ. The junction had 7 bases not matched to a gene; V was cut back by 4 bases and J by 1 base. This CDR3 is built from 15 residues. Here the CDR3 DNA reads TGCGCCAGCAGCGCCCAAGGGGGCCGGAACACTGAAGCTTTCTTT. This gives the protein CASSAQGGRNTEAFF. Supplemented by reference TRBV5-1 and TRBJ1-1, the full variable domain reads KAGVTQTPRYLIKTRGQQVTLSCSPISGHRSVSWYQQTPGQGLQFLFEYFSETQRNKGNFPGRFSGRQFSNSRSEMNVSTLELGDSALYLCASSAQGGRNTEAFFGQGTRLTVV.

In its sample, this clone was seen once. The chain has TRBV18 and TRBJ1-1, with D maybe TRBD1 (6 bases). Trimming pared 6 bases from V and 3 bases from J, leaving 11 bases between. Germline CDR1 and CDR2: KGHSH and LQKENI. This CDR3 is built from 13 residues. Here the CDR3 DNA reads TGTGCCAGCTCCCAGGGGTGGGACACTGAAGCTTTCTTT. Translation gives CASSQGWDTEAFF.

The V call is TRBV7-2, the J call TRBJ2-2, with 9 bases fitting TRBD2. After removal of 4 bases from V and 6 bases from J, the junction contained 6 bases not matched to a gene. The CDR3 extends over 15 amino acids. Per the germline V gene, CDR1 is SGHTA and CDR2 is FQGNSA. CDR3 nucleotide sequence: TGTGCCAGCAGCTCCGCGGGGGGGCCGTCCGGGGAGCTGTTTTTT. Protein: CASSSAGGPSGELFF.

The V and J genes are TRBV6-5 and TRBJ1-6; D is possibly TRBD1 (6 bases). Looked up from germline, CDR1 is MNHEY and CDR2 is SVGAGI. CDR3 length: 14 amino acids. V was trimmed by 6 bases and J by 9 bases, leaving 15 bases between them. CDR3 nucleotides: TGTGCCAGCAGGCTCACAGGGAATCTTTCACCCCTCCACTTT. Its translation: CASRLTGNLSPLHF.